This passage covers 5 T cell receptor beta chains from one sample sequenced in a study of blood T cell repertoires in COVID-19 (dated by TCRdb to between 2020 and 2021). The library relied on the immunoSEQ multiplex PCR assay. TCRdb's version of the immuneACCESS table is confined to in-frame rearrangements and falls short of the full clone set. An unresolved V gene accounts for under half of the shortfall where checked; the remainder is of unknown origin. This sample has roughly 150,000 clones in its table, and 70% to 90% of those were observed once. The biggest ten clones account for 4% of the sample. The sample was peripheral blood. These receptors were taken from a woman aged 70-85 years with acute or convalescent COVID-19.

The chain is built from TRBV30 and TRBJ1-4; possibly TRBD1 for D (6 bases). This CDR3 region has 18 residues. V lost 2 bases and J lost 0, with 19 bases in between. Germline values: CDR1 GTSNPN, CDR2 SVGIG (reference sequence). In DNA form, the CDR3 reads TGTGCCTGGAGTCCCAAAGGGGGTTCTCAGACAACTAATGAAAAACTGTTTTTT. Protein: CAWSPKGGSQTTNEKLFF.

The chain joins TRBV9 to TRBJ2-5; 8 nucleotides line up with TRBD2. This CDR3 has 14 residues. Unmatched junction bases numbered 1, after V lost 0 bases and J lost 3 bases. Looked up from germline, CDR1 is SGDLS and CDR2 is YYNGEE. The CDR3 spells CASSVGGLEETQYF. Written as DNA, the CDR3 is TGTGCCAGCAGCGTAGGGGGACTAGAAGAGACCCAGTACTTC.

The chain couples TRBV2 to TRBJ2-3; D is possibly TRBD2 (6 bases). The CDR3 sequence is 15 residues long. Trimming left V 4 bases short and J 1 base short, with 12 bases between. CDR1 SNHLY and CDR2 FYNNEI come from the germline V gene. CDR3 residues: CASSVTGGGTDTQYF. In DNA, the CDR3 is TGTGCCAGCAGTGTTACCGGGGGTGGCACAGATACGCAGTATTTT.

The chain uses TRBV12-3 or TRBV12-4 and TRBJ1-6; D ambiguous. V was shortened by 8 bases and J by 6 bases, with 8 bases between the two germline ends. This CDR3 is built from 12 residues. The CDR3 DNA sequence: TGTGCCAGCCGGTTCGCTAATTCACCCCTCCACTTT. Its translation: CASRFANSPLHF.

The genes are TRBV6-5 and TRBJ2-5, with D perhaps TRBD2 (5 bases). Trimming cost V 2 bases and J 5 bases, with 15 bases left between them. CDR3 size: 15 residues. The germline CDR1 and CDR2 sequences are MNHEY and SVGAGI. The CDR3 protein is CASSYGPLPGETQYF. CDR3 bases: TGTGCCAGCAGTTACGGTCCCCTCCCGGGGGAGACCCAGTACTTC.